What follows is one T cell receptor (beta chain) and its context. The data derive from a study of blood T cell repertoires in COVID-19. Across the study: The United States, Italy and Spain were the sources of the acute and convalescent COVID-19 samples. T cells, B-cell-depleted T cells, or PBMCs supplied cDNA or gDNA.

As handled by the study authors: Estimated nucleated cell counts came from reference gene primer amplification. Assay used: immunoSEQ multiplex PCR; TCRdb lists only in-frame clones, some missing. V and J calls and clone size follow that table, whereas D and trimming were derived from the DNA. The table lists about 59,000 clones, more than 60% of them singletons. The CDR3 is made up of 16 amino acids. CDR1 and CDR2 from the germline V gene are SGHTA and FQGNSA. Trimming cost V 0 bases and J 1 base, with 10 bases left between them. Sample: peripheral blood. The receptor comes from a woman in her fifties or sixties with active or convalescent COVID-19. The chain uses TRBV7-2 and TRBJ1-5; D is unclear. DNA for the CDR3: TGTGCCAGCAGCTTAGCGGCCGGGAACAGCAATCAGCCCCAGCATTTT. This codes for CASSLAAGNSNQPQHF.